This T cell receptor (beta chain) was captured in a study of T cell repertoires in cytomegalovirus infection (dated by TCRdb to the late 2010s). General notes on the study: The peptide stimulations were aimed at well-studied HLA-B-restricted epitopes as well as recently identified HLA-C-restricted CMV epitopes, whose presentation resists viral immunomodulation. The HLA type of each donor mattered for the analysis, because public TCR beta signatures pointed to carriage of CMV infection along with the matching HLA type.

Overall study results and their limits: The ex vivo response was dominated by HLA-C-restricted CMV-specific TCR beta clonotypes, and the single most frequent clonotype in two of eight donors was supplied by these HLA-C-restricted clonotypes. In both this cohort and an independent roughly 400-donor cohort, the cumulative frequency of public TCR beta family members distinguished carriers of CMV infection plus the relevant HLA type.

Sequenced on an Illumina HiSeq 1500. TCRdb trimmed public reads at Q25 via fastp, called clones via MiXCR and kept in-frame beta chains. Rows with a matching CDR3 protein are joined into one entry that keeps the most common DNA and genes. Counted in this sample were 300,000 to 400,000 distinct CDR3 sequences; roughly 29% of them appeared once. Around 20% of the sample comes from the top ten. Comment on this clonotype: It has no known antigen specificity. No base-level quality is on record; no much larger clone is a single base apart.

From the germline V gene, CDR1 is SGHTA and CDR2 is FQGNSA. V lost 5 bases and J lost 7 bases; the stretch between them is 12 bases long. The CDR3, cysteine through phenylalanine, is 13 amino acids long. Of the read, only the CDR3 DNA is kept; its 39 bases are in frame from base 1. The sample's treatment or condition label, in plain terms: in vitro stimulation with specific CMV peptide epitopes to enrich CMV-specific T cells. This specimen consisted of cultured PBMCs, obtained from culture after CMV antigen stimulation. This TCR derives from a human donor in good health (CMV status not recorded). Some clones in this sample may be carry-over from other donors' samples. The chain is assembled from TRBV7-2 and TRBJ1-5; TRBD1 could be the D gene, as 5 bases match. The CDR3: CASSRGDGQPQHF. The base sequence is TGTGCCAGCAGCCGAGGGGACGGACAGCCCCAGCATTTT.